The text below deals with one T cell receptor beta chain. Its antigen has not been determined. Nothing much larger sits one base from this clone, and base qualities are not available. This entry belongs to a study of blood T cell repertoires in COVID-19 (dated by TCRdb to about 2020). General notes on the study: Samples covering the acute and convalescent phases of COVID-19 were provided by collaborators in the United States, Italy and Spain. The prospective study material was composed of cDNA or gDNA derived from T cells, B-cell-depleted T cells, or PBMCs. The dataset comprised deeply sampled blood TCRbeta repertoires from subjects exposed to, actively infected with, or recovered from COVID-19. The repertoires were made available in a free public database intended to serve as a resource for research on the immune response to SARS-CoV-2. The samples were drawn from two sources: the first 160 participants of the ongoing ImmuneRACE study, and 1,254 subjects contributed by 6 global collaborators. Sample metadata almost always included a de-identified subject ID, COVID-19 status, age in years and sex. HLA class I and class II types, where available, came from metadata supplied by the sample provider rather than from assay-based typing. Study-wide findings and limitations: How much clinical and demographic metadata was included differed by source and by participant, and the metadata was provided uncurated.

TCRbeta CDR3 regions were amplified from genomic DNA using the immunoSEQ Assay, a bias-controlled multiplex PCR. Per the authors' processing: Within the assay, amplification of reference gene primers was used to estimate how many nucleated cells each sample contained. To quantify the absolute abundance of each unique TCRbeta CDR3 rearrangement, sequence reads were collapsed and filtered. For each sample, productive Simpson clonality was calculated as the square root of Simpson's diversity index across productive rearrangements. This immuneACCESS table, as held by TCRdb, lists in-frame sequences with V and J called but not all clones. Of the missing ones, under half trace to an unresolved V gene in checked studies; the others have no known cause. V and J calls and clone size come straight from that table; D and trimming were deduced from the DNA. This sample has 450,000 or so clones in its table, and roughly 90% of those were observed once. The biggest ten clones account for approximately 0.92% of the sample.

One collaborating source in Seattle enrolled patients during active infection and followed them longitudinally through the course of disease. Collaborating institutions collected whole blood in K2EDTA tubes following their own protocols. For TCRbeta analysis, collaborators shipped samples as frozen whole blood, isolated PBMCs, or DNA extracted from either of those sample types. V and J are truncated by 7 bases and 5 bases respectively, leaving an intervening sequence of 8 bases. The germline V gene gives CDR1 as MDHEN and CDR2 as SYDVKM. Measured from the cysteine to the phenylalanine, the CDR3 is 11 residues long. The sequence is cut down to CDR3 DNA, 33 bases in frame from base 1.

This clonotype originated in a man in his late teens or twenties with COVID-19, enrolled during active disease. The sequenced sample was peripheral blood. In this chain, TRBV28 is recombined with TRBJ1-2; TRBD1 is perhaps the D gene, given 5 matching bases. The DNA sequence is given as TGTGCCAGCACTGGGGCTTATGGCTACACCTTC. Translated, this is CASTGAYGYTF.